Detailed here is one T cell receptor beta chain. What it binds is unknown. These data originate in a study of shared clonotypes between healthy human individuals. Study context: CD4 naive cells filled three plates per donor, CD4 memory three, CD8 naive two and CD8 memory one. Study-wide findings and caveats: Clonotype sharing across a handful of donors was observed for approximately 5% of naive CD4 clonotypes.

This CDR3 region has 14 residues. Germline V gene lookup returns CDR1 SGHRS and CDR2 YFSETQ. Germline trimming cut 2 bases from V and 3 bases from J; bases unmatched to any gene: 4. Per the authors' pipeline: Filtering differed, since immunoSEQ gave only junction sequences and no quality scores. Data came from immunoSEQ multiplex PCR; TCRdb stores just in-frame clones and leaves some out. V and J calls and clone size are those listed in that table; D and trimming were worked out from the DNA. The sample has roughly 2.5 million clones; more than 80% are singletons. All the donors were Caucasian adults who lived in Nashville, Tennessee.

The chain joins TRBV5-1 to TRBJ1-2; TRBD1 matches 7 bases. This receptor was obtained from a man aged 18 to 29 in good health. The sequenced material came from naive CD4+ T cells sorted from blood. Indicated subset: CD45RA+ positively selected. The CDR3 loop is CASSFIGTDYGYTF. CDR3 nucleotides: TGCGCCAGCAGCTTCATCGGGACAGACTATGGCTACACCTTC.